This entry lists 9 T cell receptor beta chains sequenced from one sample in a study of control samples from healthy donors and cancer patients. Generated by immunoSEQ multiplex PCR, the TCRdb table keeps only in-frame clones and is missing some. In the table there are over 30,000 clones, about 88% of which are singletons. Sequenced material: PBMCs. These receptors all come from a woman in her thirties or forties with lung cancer.

The V and J genes are TRBV5-4 and TRBJ2-6; the match to TRBD1 covers 7 bases. V shed 4 bases, J shed 4 bases, and the junction held 5 bases outside the gene matches. The CDR3 length is 15 residues. Germline CDR1 and CDR2: SGHNT and YYREEE (reference sequence). This chain's CDR3 is CASSPGQVGANVLTF. Here the CDR3 DNA reads TGTGCCAGCAGCCCCGGACAGGTGGGGGCCAACGTCCTGACTTTC.

This chain uses TRBV5-4 with TRBJ2-3; 7 bases agree with TRBD1. This CDR3 contains 15 residues. The germline CDR1 and CDR2 sequences are SGHNT and YYREEE (reference sequence). J lost 6 bases, V lost 5 bases, and 12 bases had no gene match. CDR3 residues: CASSLRTGWADTQYF. CDR3 coding DNA: TGTGCCAGCAGTCTTAGGACAGGTTGGGCGGATACGCAGTATTTT.

The chain employs TRBV19 and TRBJ2-3; weak D call: TRBD1 (5 bases). Germline V CDR1 and CDR2: LNHDA, SQIVND (reference sequence). The CDR3 covers 16 residues. The V and J ends lost 0 bases and 0 bases respectively, with 10 bases between them. CDR3 nucleotides: TGTGCCAGTAGTATAGAGAACAGGCCAAGCACAGATACGCAGTATTTT. It translates to CASSIENRPSTDTQYF.

The chain recombines TRBV4-1 with TRBJ1-4, with a tentative D call TRBD1 (5 bases). The CDR3 length is 15 residues. Looked up from germline, CDR1 is MGHRA and CDR2 is YSYEKL. V was clipped by 5 bases and J by 4 bases, with 14 bases between them. CDR3 loop: CASSSTAIFNEKLFF. The CDR3 DNA reads TGCGCCAGCAGCTCGACAGCAATATTTAATGAAAAACTGTTTTTT.

The chain carries TRBV4-1 and TRBJ2-1; no firm D call. CDR3 length equals 11 residues. CDR1 and CDR2 (germline): MGHRA, YSYEKL. V gave up 1 base and J gave up 10 bases, with 5 bases separating them. The CDR3 coding sequence is TGCGCCAGCAGCCAAGGCCCGGAGCAGTTCTTC. Protein: CASSQGPEQFF.

J is TRBJ2-5 and V is TRBV11-3, with a weak D call TRBD1 (6 bases). Germline V gives CDR1 SGHNT, CDR2 YENEEA. V lost 3 bases, J lost 4 bases, and 9 bases lay in between. CDR3 length equals 13 residues. This chain's CDR3 is CASSLTGLETQYF. The CDR3 region has the DNA TGTGCCAGCAGCTTGACAGGTCTAGAGACCCAGTACTTC. The full variable domain, rest sourced from reference TRBV11-3 and TRBJ2-5, is EAGVVQSPRYKIIEKKQPVAFWCNPISGHNTLYWYLQNLGQGPELLIRYENEEAVDDSQLPKDRFSAERLKGVDSTLKIQPAELGDSAVYLCASSLTGLETQYFGPGTRLLVL.

The gene calls are TRBV2 and TRBJ1-3; possibly TRBD1 for D (6 bases). CDR1 and CDR2 (germline): SNHLY, FYNNEI. This CDR3 spans 14 amino acids. Trimming took off 4 bases at V and 3 bases at J, with 10 bases between the two ends. The CDR3 is CASSGTESGNTIYF. CDR3 bases: TGTGCCAGCAGTGGGACAGAGAGTGGAAACACCATATATTTT.

The V call is TRBV7-8, the J call TRBJ2-7, with D perhaps matching TRBD1 (5 bases). The CDR3 is 15 amino acids. The V end was cut by 0 bases, the J end by 3 bases, with 12 bases between. The germline V gene has CDR1 SGHVS and CDR2 FQNEAQ. The CDR3, as DNA: TGTGCCAGCAGCTTAGCGTCAGGGATGATCTACGAGCAGTACTTC. This translates into CASSLASGMIYEQYF.

J is TRBJ1-2 and V is TRBV10-3, with D unclear. Germline V gives CDR1 ENHRY, CDR2 SYGVKD. The V gene lost 2 bases and the J gene lost 2 bases, with 9 bases spanning the gap. The CDR3 is 14 amino acids. The CDR3 reads CAISEGGRNYGYTF. The CDR3 DNA reads TGTGCCATCAGTGAGGGAGGGCGCAACTATGGCTACACCTTC.